The 28 T cell receptor beta chains listed next were all sequenced from one sample in a study of tumor and adjacent non-tumor tissue in lung cancer. TCRbeta libraries were built with three rounds of nested PCR, modified from ARM-PCR. TCRdb called the multiplex PCR reads again in MiXCR, with one record for every CDR3 protein. Among about 200,000 distinct CDR3 sequences, 70% to 75% were seen once, and the ten largest hold about 23%. No cell sorting was done before RNA was extracted from the tissue. The specimen was lung tumor tissue. The receptor source for this set is a man in his sixties with non-small cell lung cancer.

Worth noting for this clonotype: This may arise from a read error, as a much more abundant clone is one base away. The chain has TRBV4-1 and TRBJ2-7; 11 bases map to TRBD1. TRBJ2-1 explains the end of the DNA better; the J call may be wrong. Germline-derived CDR1 and CDR2 are MGHRA and YSYEKL. The CDR3 contains 14 residues. The CDR3 nucleotides are TGCGCCAGCAGCCATGGACAGGGGGCGCGAGAGCAGTTCTTC. As protein: CASSHGQGAREQFF.

Remarks on this clonotype: A much larger clone is a single base away; this may be a read error. This rearrangement joins TRBV6-5 to TRBJ2-7; D remains unclear. Between the trimmed V and J ends, which lost 7 bases and 2 bases, there was a span of 12 bases. In germline, CDR1 is MNHEY, CDR2 SVGAGI. The CDR3 is made up of 13 amino acids. The DNA for the CDR3 is TGTGCCAGCACTCGTGAGGTGACCTACGAGCAGTACTTC. Its protein is CASTREVTYEQYF.

Regarding this clonotype: Relative to the germline gene, one junction end is altered; a read error may explain this. The chain combines TRBV7-8 with TRBJ2-4; 8 bases agree with TRBD1. CDR3 size: 15 residues. The germline V gene has CDR1 SGHVS and CDR2 FQNEAQ. The CDR3 sequence: CTSSHGQGGGNVQYF. CDR3 nucleotide sequence: TGTACCAGTAGCCATGGACAGGGTGGCGGGAACGTTCAGTACTTC.

This clonotype was counted at least ten times. The chain carries TRBV6-1 and TRBJ2-7; D may be TRBD1 or TRBD2 (5 bases each). Germline CDR1 MNHNS, CDR2 SASEGT. V was clipped by 6 bases and J by 4 bases, with 16 bases between them. The CDR3 is made up of 14 amino acids. CDR3 sequence: CASRGPMKGYEQYF. Written as DNA, the CDR3 is TGTGCCAGCAGGGGACCGATGAAAGGATACGAGCAGTACTTC.

This clonotype was picked up one time. Relative to the germline gene, one junction end is altered; a read error may explain this. The chain recombines TRBV12-3 or TRBV12-4 with TRBJ2-5, with 10 bases aligning to TRBD1. The CDR3 extends over 15 amino acids. CDR3 DNA sequence: TGTGCCTGCAGAACGGGACAGGGGAGGCAAGAGACCCAGTACTTC. Translation: CACRTGQGRQETQYF.

Regarding this clonotype: A junction boundary mismatches the germline segment, possibly from a read error. This chain joins TRBV29-1 and TRBJ2-1; TRBD2 matches 8 bases. The CDR3 is 13 amino acids. CDR1 is SQVTM, CDR2 ANQGSEA, per germline. In nucleotides, the CDR3 is TGCAGCGTTGACGCGACTAGCGCTAATGAGCAGCCCTTC. Amino acids: CSVDATSANEQPF.

A single count supports this clonotype. The chain recombines TRBV20-1 with TRBJ2-3; 10 nucleotides line up with TRBD2. Germline CDR1 reads DFQATT; CDR2 reads SNEGSKA (reference sequence). The CDR3 covers 14 residues. J was trimmed by 4 bases and V by 8 bases; bases with no gene match: 9. The CDR3 sequence: CSTELAGKSDTQYF. As DNA, the CDR3 is TGCAGTACTGAACTAGCGGGGAAGTCAGATACGCAGTATTTT.

Comments on this clonotype: Possible read error: a much larger clone is one base away. The chain carries TRBV20-1 and TRBJ2-1, with 7 bases identical to TRBD2. The CDR3 is made up of 13 amino acids. Unmatched junction bases numbered 9, after V lost 3 bases and J lost 10 bases. The germline gives CDR1 DFQATT, CDR2 SNEGSKA (reference sequence). DNA of the CDR3: TGCAGTGCTAGTGCGGGAGTGCAGAGGGAGCAGTTCTTC. Residues: CSASAGVQREQFF.

In this sample, this clonotype turned up many times. This chain links TRBV7-9 with TRBJ2-5; D call uncertain. The germline gives CDR1 SEHNR, CDR2 FQNEAQ (reference sequence). CDR3 length: 13 amino acids. Trimming took off 7 bases at V and 1 base at J, with 10 bases between the two ends. The CDR3 is CASTNPFQETQYF. The DNA for the CDR3 is TGTGCCAGCACCAACCCTTTCCAAGAGACCCAGTACTTC.

A remark on this clonotype: Since a much larger clone is just one base distant, this may be a read error. This chain links TRBV20-1 with TRBJ2-1; no definite D call. This CDR3 is built from 13 residues. V lost 3 bases, J lost 3 bases, and 9 bases lay in between. The germline gives CDR1 DFQATT, CDR2 SNEGSKA (reference sequence). The CDR3 DNA follows: TGCAGTGCTAGTAGGCAGGTCTACAATGAGCAGTTCTTC. Residues: CSASRQVYNEQFF.

As to this clonotype: A single base separates this from a much larger clone, so it may be a read error. The chain joins TRBV20-1 to TRBJ2-7; D unclear. Germline V CDR1 and CDR2: DFQATT, SNEGSKA (reference sequence). Trimming left V 0 bases short and J 10 bases short, with 19 bases between. The CDR3 extends over 14 amino acids. The CDR3 nucleotides are TGCAGTGCTAGAGATATGACGGGCCAGATCGATCAGTACTTC. Protein sequence: CSARDMTGQIDQYF.

Notes on this clonotype: Compared with germline, one end of the junction differs, possibly owing to a read error. The V gene is TRBV12-3 or TRBV12-4, the J gene TRBJ2-3, with 14 bases that match TRBD2. The CDR3 length is 15 residues. The CDR3 nucleotides are TGTGCCAGCAGCCTCGGGACTAGCGGGGGCGATACGCATTATTTT. Amino acid sequence: CASSLGTSGGDTHYF.

As to this clonotype: One junction end does not reproduce the germline sequence, and a read error may be involved. The V and J genes are TRBV6-1 and TRBJ1-3; D is unclear. Germline-derived CDR1 and CDR2 are MNHNS and SASEGT. CDR3 length: 13 amino acids. The CDR3: CSSSESPPGTIYF. CDR3 nucleotide sequence: TGTTCCAGCAGTGAAAGTCCACCGGGCACCATATATTTT.

With respect to this clonotype: Mismatch with germline at one junction end may stem from a read error. The chain couples TRBV4-2 to TRBJ2-7, with a tentative D call TRBD2 (6 bases). Looked up from germline, CDR1 is LGHNA and CDR2 is YNFKEQ. The CDR3 spans 15 residues. The CDR3 sequence is CASSPQEEGPYEQYF. CDR3 in DNA: TGTGCCAGCAGCCCCCAGGAGGAGGGGCCCTACGAACAGTACTTC.

In the case of this clonotype: This could be a read error, since a much larger clone is one nucleotide away. The chain recombines TRBV4-1 with TRBJ2-1; 9 bases agree with TRBD2. The germline V gene encodes CDR1 MGHRA and CDR2 YSYEKL. V gave up 0 bases and J gave up 7 bases; unmatched junction bases: 7. The CDR3 has 16 residues. Here the CDR3 reads CASSQDRAGGENEQFF. The CDR3 DNA reads as TGCGCCAGCAGCCAAGATCGAGCGGGGGGTGAGAATGAGCAGTTCTTC.

Only a few counts were recorded for this clonotype. The V call is TRBV5-4, the J call TRBJ1-2; D uncertain. CDR1 SGHNT and CDR2 YYREEE come from the germline V gene (reference sequence). Trimming left V 0 bases short and J 2 bases short, with 14 bases between. The CDR3 consists of 16 residues. The chain's CDR3 is CASSLAGWLGNYGYTF. The CDR3 DNA is TGTGCCAGCAGCTTGGCCGGTTGGTTGGGAAACTATGGCTACACCTTC.

Remarks on this clonotype: This may come from a read error, since a much larger clone is one base off. V usage is TRBV6-5 and J usage is TRBJ1-3; D not resolved. CDR1 and CDR2 from the germline V gene are MNHEY and SVGAGI. CDR3 length: 15 residues. The V end was cut by 6 bases, the J end by 0 bases, with 12 bases between. The CDR3 DNA is TGTGCCAGCAGACCAGAGAGGTTCTCTGGAAACACCATATATTTT. Its translation is CASRPERFSGNTIYF.

With regard to this clonotype: One junction end disagrees with the germline gene, perhaps due to a read error. The chain couples TRBV20-1 to TRBJ2-6; 11 bases are shared with TRBD1. This CDR3 contains 18 residues. Germline CDR1 reads DFQATT; CDR2 reads SNEGSKA (reference sequence). CDR3 loop: CSVRDPRTGGFGANVLTF. Here the CDR3 DNA reads TGCAGTGTTAGAGACCCTAGGACAGGGGGCTTTGGGGCCAACGTTCTGACTTTC.

The gene calls are TRBV6-1 and TRBJ2-7; possibly TRBD1 for D (5 bases). CDR3 length: 14 residues. The germline V and J ends were trimmed by 8 bases and 0 bases, with 14 bases remaining between them. Germline V gene data show CDR1 as MNHNS and CDR2 as SASEGT. DNA of the CDR3: TGTGCCAGCGTAGGGGTCTCCCACTCCTACGAGCAGTACTTC. Translated, it gives CASVGVSHSYEQYF.

In the case of this clonotype: A much bigger clone sits one base away, suggesting this may be a read error. This sequence joins TRBV20-1 and TRBJ2-1; either TRBD1 or TRBD2 may supply D (5 bases each). Deletions cut 6 bases from V and 6 bases from J, with 18 bases between. Germline V gives CDR1 DFQATT, CDR2 SNEGSKA (reference sequence). There are 14 residues in the CDR3. CDR3 amino acids: CSAPSGTNSNEQFF. In DNA, the CDR3 is TGCAGTGCCCCATCCGGGACCAACTCCAATGAGCAGTTCTTC.

The table lists this clonotype with a few counts. The chain links TRBV11-2 to TRBJ1-4, with a weak D call TRBD1 (5 bases). The germline V gene has CDR1 SGHAT and CDR2 FQNNGV. The CDR3 totals 17 residues. Between the trimmed V and J ends, which lost 2 bases and 10 bases, there was a span of 23 bases. CDR3 DNA: TGTGCCAGCAGCTTAAAAATGCCGGGACCTCACGCAAGAAAACTGTTTTTT. Residues: CASSLKMPGPHARKLFF.

A remark on this clonotype: A much larger clone differs by one base, so this may be a read error. This rearrangement joins TRBV20-1 to TRBJ1-1; a possible D gene is TRBD1 (5 bases). There are 16 residues in the CDR3. The germline CDR1 and CDR2 sequences are DFQATT and SNEGSKA (reference sequence). V shed 5 bases and J shed 2 bases, with 21 bases lying between them. DNA for the CDR3: TGCAGTGCTCCAAGGGCTGGACTGGGACCAAACACTGAAGCTTTCTTT. Its protein is CSAPRAGLGPNTEAFF.

Details on this clonotype: Compared with germline, one end of the junction differs, possibly owing to a read error. This sequence joins TRBV11-2 and TRBJ2-7; 9 bases fit TRBD1. The germline gives CDR1 SGHAT, CDR2 FQNNGV. The CDR3 consists of 16 residues. The CDR3: CASSLVWGQGFHEQCF. The CDR3 nucleotides read TGCGCCAGCAGCTTAGTGTGGGGACAGGGTTTCCACGAGCAGTGCTTC.

Points on this clonotype: Its ends do not fully match the called genes, so a read error is possible. The chain combines TRBV20-1 with TRBJ2-3, with 10 positions matching TRBD2. There are 14 residues in the CDR3. CDR1 and CDR2 (germline): DFQATT, SNEGSKA (reference sequence). The CDR3: CSANLAGVRDTHYF. The CDR3 DNA sequence: TGCAGTGCTAACCTAGCGGGGGTGCGGGATACGCACTATTTT.

As concerns this clonotype: This is likely a read error, given that the CDR3 carries no conserved phenylalanine or tryptophan at its end. It is unclear where the CDR3 begins or ends on the DNA, so no DNA is shown, and the CDR3 is as TCRdb lists it. The chain couples TRBV10-2 to TRBJ2-3. Per the germline V gene, CDR1 is WSHSY and CDR2 is SAAADI. Ends included, the CDR3 has 11 residues. CDR3 sequence: CARSELEATYL.

The chain carries TRBV12-3 or TRBV12-4 and TRBJ1-1; D remains ambiguous. V shed 4 bases and J shed 5 bases, with 11 bases lying between them. The CDR3 sequence is 13 residues long. DNA for the CDR3: TGTGCCAGCAGTTGGCAGGACGGTACTGAAGCTTTCTTT. Residues: CASSWQDGTEAFF.

The chain couples TRBV6-5 to TRBJ2-5, with TRBD1 matching over 7 bases. The germline gives CDR1 MNHEY, CDR2 SVGAGI. V lost 6 bases to trimming and J lost 10 bases; unmatched junction nucleotides: 11. This CDR3 is built from 13 residues. The CDR3, as DNA: TGTGCCAGCAGAACACCGGGACAGAATGTCCAGTACTTC. It specifies CASRTPGQNVQYF.

This clonotype appeared many times. This sequence joins TRBV10-2 and TRBJ1-4; possibly TRBD1 for D (6 bases). CDR1 and CDR2 from the germline V gene are WSHSY and SAAADI. The CDR3 length is 13 residues. Trimming stripped 7 bases from V and 4 bases from J, with 10 bases between. CDR3 nucleotides: TGCGCCAGCACGGGACACCTTAATGAAAAACTGTTTTTT. Translating it yields CASTGHLNEKLFF.